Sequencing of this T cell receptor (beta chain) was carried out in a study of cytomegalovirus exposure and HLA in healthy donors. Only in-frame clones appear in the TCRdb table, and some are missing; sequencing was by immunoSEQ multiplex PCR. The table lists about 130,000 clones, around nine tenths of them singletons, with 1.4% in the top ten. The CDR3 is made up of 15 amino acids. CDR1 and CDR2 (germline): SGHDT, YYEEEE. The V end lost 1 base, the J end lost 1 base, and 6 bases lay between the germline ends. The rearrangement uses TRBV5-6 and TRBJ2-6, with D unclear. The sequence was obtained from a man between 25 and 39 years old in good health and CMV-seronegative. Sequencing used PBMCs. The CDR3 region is CASSLLRSGANVLTF. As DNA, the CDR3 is TGTGCCAGCAGCTTGCTGAGATCTGGGGCCAACGTCCTGACTTTC.